The clone carrying this T cell receptor (beta chain) appeared a few times. Antigen specificity is unknown. V dropped 5 bases and J dropped 5 bases, with 12 bases sitting between them. The CDR3 length is 14 residues. Per the germline V gene, CDR1 is SGHTA and CDR2 is FQGNSA. The data derive from a study of post-analysis software for immune sequencing data. Study overall: The patients showed relapsing-remitting, secondary progressive and progressive-relapsing multiple sclerosis courses. Study-wide results and caveats: Higher frequency in patients than in controls was seen for several TRBV segments, with TRBV5-6, TRBV5-1 and TRBV20-1 among them.

Unique molecular identifiers featured in each of the TCR beta cDNA libraries. TCRdb re-derived calls from the PCR reads in MiXCR, one entry per CDR3 protein. The top ten hold roughly 6% of the sample, which has roughly 540,000 distinct CDR3 sequences, under 40% seen once. The sequenced sample consisted of blood. This chain joins TRBV7-2 and TRBJ2-2; tentatively, D is TRBD2 (6 bases). This clonotype was obtained from a girl under 18 with multiple sclerosis. This CDR3 is CASSLTGGTGELFF. The CDR3 nucleotides are TGTGCCAGCAGCCTAACTGGGGGGACCGGGGAGCTGTTTTTT.